A single sample gave rise to the 4 T cell receptor beta chains below, sequenced in a study of T cells in Graves' hyperthyroidism and ophthalmopathy. RNA transcripts served as the template for amplifying TCR beta CDR3 regions. TCR CDR3 underwent first-round RT-PCR with the HTBI primer set. MiXCR was run by TCRdb on the multiplex PCR reads, yielding one entry per CDR3 protein. This table holds under 400,000 distinct CDR3 sequences, under 15% found once. The sample consisted of blood. Receptor source: a woman younger than 35 with Graves' hyperthyroidism.

This clonotype came up many times. This chain connects TRBV3-1 to TRBJ1-5; D might be TRBD1 (6 bases). This CDR3 comprises 15 residues. Looked up from germline, CDR1 is LGHDT and CDR2 is YNNKEL (reference sequence). V gave up 0 bases and J gave up 5 bases, with 11 bases separating them. CDR3 sequence reads: CASSQDLGGHQPQHF. CDR3 nucleotide sequence: TGTGCCAGCAGCCAAGATCTTGGGGGCCATCAGCCCCAGCATTTT. The full variable domain, completed using reference TRBV3-1 and TRBJ1-5, is DTAVSQTPKYLVTQMGNDKSIKCEQNLGHDTMYWYKQDSKKFLKIMFSYNNKELIINETVPNRFSPKSPDKAHLNLHINSLELGDSAVYFCASSQDLGGHQPQHFGDGTRLSIL.

In its sample, this clonotype was seen a few times. The chain has TRBV5-1 and TRBJ2-5, with D possibly matching TRBD1 (6 bases). Germline V lookup: CDR1 SGHRS, CDR2 YFSETQ. The CDR3 length is 16 residues. The germline V and J ends were trimmed by 3 bases and 4 bases, with 19 bases remaining between them. DNA for the CDR3: TGCGCCAGCAGCTCTTTAGGACAGCTAGGGGGAGAGACCCAGTACTTC. It is translated as CASSSLGQLGGETQYF.

The V call is TRBV28, the J call TRBJ1-1, with D perhaps matching TRBD1 (5 bases). Germline values: CDR1 MDHEN, CDR2 SYDVKM. The CDR3 runs 12 residues. V was clipped by 4 bases and J by 10 bases, with 13 bases between them. Here the CDR3 reads CASSSSTDRAFF. The CDR3 DNA follows: TGTGCCAGCAGTTCCTCGACAGACAGAGCTTTCTTT.

This clonotype was found a few times. The chain combines TRBV29-1 with TRBJ1-4; possibly TRBD1 for D (5 bases). The ends were cut back, 4 bases at V and 0 bases at J, with 12 bases in the middle. Per the germline V gene, CDR1 is SQVTM and CDR2 is ANQGSEA. CDR3 length: 15 amino acids. CDR3 region: CSVAGGEATNEKLFF. The CDR3 nucleotides are TGCAGCGTTGCGGGGGGGGAAGCAACTAATGAAAAACTGTTTTTT.